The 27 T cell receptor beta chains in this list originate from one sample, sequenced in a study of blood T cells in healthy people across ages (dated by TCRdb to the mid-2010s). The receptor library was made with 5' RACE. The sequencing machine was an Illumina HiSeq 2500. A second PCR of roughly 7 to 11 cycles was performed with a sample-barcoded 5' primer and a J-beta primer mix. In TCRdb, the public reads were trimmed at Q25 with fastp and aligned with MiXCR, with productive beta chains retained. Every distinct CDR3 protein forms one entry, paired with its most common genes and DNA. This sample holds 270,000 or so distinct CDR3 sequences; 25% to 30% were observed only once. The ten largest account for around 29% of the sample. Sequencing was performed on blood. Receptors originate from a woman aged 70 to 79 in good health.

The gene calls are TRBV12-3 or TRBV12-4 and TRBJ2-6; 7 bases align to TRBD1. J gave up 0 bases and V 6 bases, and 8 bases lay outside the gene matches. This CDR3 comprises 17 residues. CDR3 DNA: TGTGCCAGCAGCCCGGGACAGATAATCTCTGGGGCCAACGTCCTGACTTTC. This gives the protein CASSPGQIISGANVLTF.

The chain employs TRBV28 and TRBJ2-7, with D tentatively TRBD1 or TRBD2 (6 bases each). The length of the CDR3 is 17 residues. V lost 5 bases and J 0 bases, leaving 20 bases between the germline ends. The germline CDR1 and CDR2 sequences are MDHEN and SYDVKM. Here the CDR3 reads CASSPRDRGVSSYEQYF. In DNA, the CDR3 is TGTGCCAGCAGTCCACGGGATAGGGGGGTTAGCTCCTACGAGCAGTACTTC. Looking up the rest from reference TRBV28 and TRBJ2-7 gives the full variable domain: DVKVTQSSRYLVKRTGEKVFLECVQDMDHENMFWYRQDPGLGLRLIYFSYDVKMKEKGDIPEGYSVSREKKERFSLILESASTNQTSMYLCASSPRDRGVSSYEQYFGPGTRLTVT.

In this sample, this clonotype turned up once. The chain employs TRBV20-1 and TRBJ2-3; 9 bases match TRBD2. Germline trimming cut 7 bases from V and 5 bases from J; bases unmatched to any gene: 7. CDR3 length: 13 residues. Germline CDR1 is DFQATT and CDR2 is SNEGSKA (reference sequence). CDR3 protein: CSGVAGARDTQYF. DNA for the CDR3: TGCAGTGGCGTAGCGGGAGCGAGAGATACGCAGTATTTT.

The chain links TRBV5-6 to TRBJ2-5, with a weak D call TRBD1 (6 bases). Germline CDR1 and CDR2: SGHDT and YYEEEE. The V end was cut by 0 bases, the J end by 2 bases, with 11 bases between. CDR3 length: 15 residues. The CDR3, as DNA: TGTGCCAGCAGCTTGGGGACAGTGGGACAAGAGACCCAGTACTTC. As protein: CASSLGTVGQETQYF.

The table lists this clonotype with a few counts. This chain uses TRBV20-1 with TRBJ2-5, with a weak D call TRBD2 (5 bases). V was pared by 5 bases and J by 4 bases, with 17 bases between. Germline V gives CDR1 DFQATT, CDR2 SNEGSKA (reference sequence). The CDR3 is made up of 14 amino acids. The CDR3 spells CSAHPRGLAETQYF. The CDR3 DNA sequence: TGCAGTGCTCATCCTAGAGGGTTGGCAGAGACCCAGTACTTC.

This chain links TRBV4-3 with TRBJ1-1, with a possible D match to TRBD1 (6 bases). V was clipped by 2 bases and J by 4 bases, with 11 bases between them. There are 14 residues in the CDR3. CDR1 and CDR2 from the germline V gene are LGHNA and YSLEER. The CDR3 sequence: CASSQLGGGTEAFF. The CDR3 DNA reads TGCGCCAGCAGCCAACTTGGGGGCGGCACTGAAGCTTTCTTT.

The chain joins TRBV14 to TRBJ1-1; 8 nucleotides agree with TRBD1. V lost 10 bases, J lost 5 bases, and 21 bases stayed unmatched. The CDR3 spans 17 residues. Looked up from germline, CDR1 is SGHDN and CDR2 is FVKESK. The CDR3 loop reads CAITNMRQGLSRTEAFF. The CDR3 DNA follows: TGTGCCATCACGAATATGAGACAGGGGTTATCGAGAACTGAAGCTTTCTTT.

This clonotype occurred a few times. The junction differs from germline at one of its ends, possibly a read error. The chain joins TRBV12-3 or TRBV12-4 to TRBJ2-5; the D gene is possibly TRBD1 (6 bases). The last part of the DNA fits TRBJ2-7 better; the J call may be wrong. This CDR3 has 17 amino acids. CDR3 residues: CASSLVRGPSQTYEQYF. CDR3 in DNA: TGTGCTAGCAGTTTAGTCAGGGGTCCCTCCCAGACCTACGAGCAGTACTTC.

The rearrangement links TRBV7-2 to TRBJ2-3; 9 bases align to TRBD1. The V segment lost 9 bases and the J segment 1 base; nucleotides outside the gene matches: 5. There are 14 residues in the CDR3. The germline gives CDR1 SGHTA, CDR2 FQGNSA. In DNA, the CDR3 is TGTGCCAGTACGGACAGGGGCGGCACAGATACGCAGTATTTT. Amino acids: CASTDRGGTDTQYF.

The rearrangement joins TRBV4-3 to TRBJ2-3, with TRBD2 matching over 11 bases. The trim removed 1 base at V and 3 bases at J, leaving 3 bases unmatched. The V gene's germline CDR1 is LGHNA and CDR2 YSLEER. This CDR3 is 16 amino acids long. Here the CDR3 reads CASSQGTSGHTDTQYF. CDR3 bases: TGCGCCAGCAGCCAAGGGACTAGCGGGCATACAGATACGCAGTATTTT.

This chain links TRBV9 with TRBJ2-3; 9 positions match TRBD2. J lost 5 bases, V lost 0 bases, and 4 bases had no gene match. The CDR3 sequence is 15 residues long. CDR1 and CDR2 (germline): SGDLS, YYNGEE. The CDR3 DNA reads TGTGCCAGCAGCGTAGTTGATAGCGGGAGAGATACGCAGTATTTT. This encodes CASSVVDSGRDTQYF.

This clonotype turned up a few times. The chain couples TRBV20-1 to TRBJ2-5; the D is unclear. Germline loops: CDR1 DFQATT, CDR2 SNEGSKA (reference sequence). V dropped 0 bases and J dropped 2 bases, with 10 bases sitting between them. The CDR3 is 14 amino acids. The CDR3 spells CSARDLLRQETQYF. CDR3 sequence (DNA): TGCAGTGCTAGAGATCTACTCCGTCAAGAGACCCAGTACTTC.

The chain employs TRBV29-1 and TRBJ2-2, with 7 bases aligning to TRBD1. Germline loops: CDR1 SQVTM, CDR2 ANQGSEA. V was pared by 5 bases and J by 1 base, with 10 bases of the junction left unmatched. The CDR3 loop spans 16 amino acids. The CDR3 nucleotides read TGCAGCGTTTTCTATCAGGACAGGCAGAACACCGGGGAGCTGTTTTTT. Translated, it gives CSVFYQDRQNTGELFF.

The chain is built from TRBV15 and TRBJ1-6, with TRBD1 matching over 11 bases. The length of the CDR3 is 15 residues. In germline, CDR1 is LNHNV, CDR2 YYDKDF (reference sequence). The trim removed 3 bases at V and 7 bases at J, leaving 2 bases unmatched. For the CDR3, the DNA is TGTGCCACCAGCAGGGGACAGGGGGGAAATTCACCCCTCCACTTT. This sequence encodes CATSRGQGGNSPLHF.

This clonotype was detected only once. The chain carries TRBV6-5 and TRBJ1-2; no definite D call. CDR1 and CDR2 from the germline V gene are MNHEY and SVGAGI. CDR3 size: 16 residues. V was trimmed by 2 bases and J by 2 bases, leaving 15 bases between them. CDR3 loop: CASSYHMATSNYGYTF. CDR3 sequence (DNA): TGTGCCAGCAGTTACCACATGGCGACCAGCAACTATGGCTACACCTTC.

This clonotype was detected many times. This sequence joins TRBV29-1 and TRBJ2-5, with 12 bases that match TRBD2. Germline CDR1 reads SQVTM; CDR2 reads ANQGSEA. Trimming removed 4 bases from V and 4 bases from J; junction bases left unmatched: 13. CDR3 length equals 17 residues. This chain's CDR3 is CSVARLAGVRASETQYF. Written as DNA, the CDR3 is TGCAGCGTTGCCAGACTAGCGGGAGTTAGGGCGTCAGAGACCCAGTACTTC.

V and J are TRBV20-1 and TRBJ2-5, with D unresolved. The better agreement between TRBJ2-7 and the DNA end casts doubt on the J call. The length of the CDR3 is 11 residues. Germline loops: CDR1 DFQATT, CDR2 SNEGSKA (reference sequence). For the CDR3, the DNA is TGCAGTGCTAGTTTGTTGGGCGAGCAGTACTTC. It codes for CSASLLGEQYF.

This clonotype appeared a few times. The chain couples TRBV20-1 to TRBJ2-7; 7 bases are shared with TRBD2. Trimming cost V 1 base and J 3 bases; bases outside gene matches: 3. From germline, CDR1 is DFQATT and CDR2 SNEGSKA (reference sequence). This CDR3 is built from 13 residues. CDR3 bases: TGCAGTGCTAGAGCTAGCGGCAACTACGAGCAGTACTTC. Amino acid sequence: CSARASGNYEQYF.

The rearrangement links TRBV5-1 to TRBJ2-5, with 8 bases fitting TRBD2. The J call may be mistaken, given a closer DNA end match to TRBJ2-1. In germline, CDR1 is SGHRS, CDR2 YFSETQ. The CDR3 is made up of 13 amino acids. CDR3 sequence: CASSWGTSGEQFF. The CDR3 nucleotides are TGCGCCAGCAGCTGGGGAACTAGCGGTGAGCAGTTCTTC.

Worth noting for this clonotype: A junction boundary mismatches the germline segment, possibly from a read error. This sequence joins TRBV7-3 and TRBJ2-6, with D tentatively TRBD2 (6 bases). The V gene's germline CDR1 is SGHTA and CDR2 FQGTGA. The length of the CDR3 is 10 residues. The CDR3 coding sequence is TGTGCCGGCGGGGACAACGTCCTGACTTTC. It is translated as CAGGDNVLTF.

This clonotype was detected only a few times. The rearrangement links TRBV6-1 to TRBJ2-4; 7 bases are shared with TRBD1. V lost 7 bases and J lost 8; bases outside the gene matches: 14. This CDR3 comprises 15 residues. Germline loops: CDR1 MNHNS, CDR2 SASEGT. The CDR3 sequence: CASIPGGQANDIQYF. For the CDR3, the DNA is TGTGCCAGCATCCCTGGTGGACAGGCAAACGACATTCAGTACTTC.

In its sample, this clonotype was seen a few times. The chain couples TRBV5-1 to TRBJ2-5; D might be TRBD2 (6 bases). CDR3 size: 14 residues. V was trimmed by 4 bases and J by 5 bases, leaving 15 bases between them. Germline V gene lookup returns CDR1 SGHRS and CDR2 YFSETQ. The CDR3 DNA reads TGCGCCAGCAGCCCCACGGGAGCCCGGGAGACCCAGTACTTC. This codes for CASSPTGARETQYF.

The CDR3, as DNA: TGTGCCAGCAGTTACTCGCTGATCGGAGCGGGAGAAAATGAGCAGTTCTTC. Its protein product is CASSYSLIGAGENEQFF. The V and J genes are TRBV6-2 or TRBV6-3 and TRBJ2-1, with 8 bases fitting TRBD2. This CDR3 is built from 17 residues. The junction had 11 bases not matched to a gene; V was cut back by 0 bases and J by 7 bases. The germline V gene encodes CDR1 MNHEY and CDR2 SVGEGT.

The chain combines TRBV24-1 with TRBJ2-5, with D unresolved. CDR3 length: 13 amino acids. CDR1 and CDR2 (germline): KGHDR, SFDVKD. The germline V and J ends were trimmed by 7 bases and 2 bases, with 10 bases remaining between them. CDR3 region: CATRKGPQETQYF. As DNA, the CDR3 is TGTGCCACCAGAAAAGGCCCTCAAGAGACCCAGTACTTC.

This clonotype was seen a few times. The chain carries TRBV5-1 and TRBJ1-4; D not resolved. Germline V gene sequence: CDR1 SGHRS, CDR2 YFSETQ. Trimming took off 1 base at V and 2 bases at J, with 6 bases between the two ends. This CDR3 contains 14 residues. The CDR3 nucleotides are TGCGCCAGCAGCTTGCAGGAGACTAATGAAAAACTGTTTTTT. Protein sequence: CASSLQETNEKLFF.

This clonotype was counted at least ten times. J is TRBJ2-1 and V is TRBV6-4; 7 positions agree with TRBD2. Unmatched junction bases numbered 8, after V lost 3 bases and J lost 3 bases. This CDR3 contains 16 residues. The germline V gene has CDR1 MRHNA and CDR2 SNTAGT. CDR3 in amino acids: CASSEEGGSFYNEQFF. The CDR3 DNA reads TGTGCCAGCAGTGAGGAAGGCGGGAGCTTCTACAATGAGCAGTTCTTC.

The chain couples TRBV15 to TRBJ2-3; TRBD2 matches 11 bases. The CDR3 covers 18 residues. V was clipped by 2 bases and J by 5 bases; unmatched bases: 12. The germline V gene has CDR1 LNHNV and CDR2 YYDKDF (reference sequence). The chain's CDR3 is CATSRLRLAGSMIDTQYF. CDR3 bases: TGTGCCACCAGCAGATTACGACTAGCGGGATCTATGATAGATACGCAGTATTTT.